The clone carrying this TCR beta chain was recorded many times. What it binds is not known. Time point here: longitudinal time-point 3. These data come from a study of neurological immune-mediated disorders. CDR1 and CDR2 (germline): DFQATT, SNEGSKA (reference sequence). The V gene end was trimmed by 7 bases and the J gene end by 7 bases; junction bases not matched to a gene: 10. There are 13 residues in the CDR3. Study-level results: Grouping of repertoires by phylogeny put those of 18 of 34 multiple sclerosis patients into a single related-CDR3 cluster, a possible signature. Private repertoires in all groups were suggested by the absence of shared CDR3 amino acid sequences among expanded clones across subjects.

5'RACE with 10-nucleotide random UMIs produced the cDNA. TCRdb fed the 5' RACE reads into MiXCR, producing one record per CDR3 protein. This table has some 80,000 distinct CDR3 sequences, 4.3% appearing once. The TCR originated in a woman aged 55-70 years with multiple sclerosis. Material for sequencing was PBMCs. The chain carries TRBV20-1 and TRBJ1-2; TRBD1 agrees at 9 bases. CDR3 protein: CSVPGQGYSGYTF. CDR3 DNA sequence: TGCAGTGTCCCGGGACAGGGATATTCTGGCTACACCTTC.